Listed below are T cell receptor beta chains from one sample, sequenced in a study of blood T cell repertoires in COVID-19. The assay was immunoSEQ multiplex PCR, and TCRdb's table has in-frame clones only and misses some. There are roughly 120,000 clones in the sample; over 75% occur only once, and 1.8% lies in the top ten. The sequencing sample was made of peripheral blood. The receptors stem from a human donor with active COVID-19. The donor label of this sample is uncertain. The CDR3 runs from the conserved cysteine through the conserved F or W. Each record gives: V gene, D gene, J gene, clone size, CDR3 protein, CDR3 DNA. D genes are given only for firm matches. Not all rows give a size; the values are once, few, many and, for expanded clones, a class.

V: TRBV7-2; D: TRBD2; J: TRBJ2-3; size: few; CDR3: CASSFSGGADTQYF; DNA: TGTGCCAGCAGCTTTAGCGGGGGGGCAGATACGCAGTATTTT
V: TRBV7-6; D: TRBD2; J: TRBJ2-3; size: .; CDR3: CASSLEAGTSGRDTQYF; DNA: TGTGCCAGCAGCTTAGAGGCCGGGACTAGCGGGAGAGATACGCAGTATTTT
V: TRBV7-8; D: .; J: TRBJ2-7; size: .; CDR3: CASSPAYEQYF; DNA: TGTGCCAGCAGCCCTGCCTACGAGCAGTACTTC
V: TRBV5-4; D: TRBD1; J: TRBJ2-5; size: .; CDR3: CASSPWTGQGSETQYF; DNA: TGTGCCAGCAGCCCGTGGACGGGACAGGGGAGCGAGACCCAGTACTTC
V: TRBV2; D: .; J: TRBJ2-7; size: .; CDR3: CASSSQGRGTYEQYF; DNA: TGTGCCAGCAGTTCTCAGGGGAGAGGGACCTACGAGCAGTACTTC
V: TRBV28; D: .; J: TRBJ2-7; size: .; CDR3: CASRTDPPIYEQYF; DNA: TGTGCCAGCAGGACAGATCCCCCTATCTACGAGCAGTACTTC
V: TRBV4-1; D: TRBD1; J: TRBJ1-6; size: .; CDR3: CASSQDDRGWSPLHF; DNA: TGCGCCAGCAGCCAAGACGACAGGGGGTGGTCACCCCTCCACTTT
V: TRBV7-8; D: .; J: TRBJ1-6; size: .; CDR3: CASSLGASYNSPLHF; DNA: TGTGCCAGCAGCTTAGGGGCCTCCTATAATTCACCCCTCCACTTT
V: TRBV18; D: .; J: TRBJ2-6; size: .; CDR3: CASSPLQGGAGANVLTF; DNA: TGTGCCAGCTCACCCCTCCAGGGTGGCGCTGGGGCCAACGTCCTGACTTTC
V: TRBV12-3/TRBV12-4; D: .; J: TRBJ1-5; size: .; CDR3: CASSQGAQSPQHF; DNA: TGTGCCAGCAGCCAAGGGGCGCAGTCGCCCCAGCATTTT
V: TRBV4-3; D: TRBD1; J: TRBJ2-7; size: .; CDR3: CASSQVRGIYEQYF; DNA: TGCGCCAGCAGCCAAGTCAGGGGGATCTACGAGCAGTACTTC
V: TRBV19; D: .; J: TRBJ2-1; size: .; CDR3: CASSPVREVYNEQFF; DNA: TGTGCCAGTAGTCCAGTGAGGGAGGTCTACAATGAGCAGTTCTTC
V: TRBV4-2; D: TRBD2; J: TRBJ2-1; size: .; CDR3: CASSQEASGGTNEQFF; DNA: TGTGCCAGCAGCCAAGAGGCTAGCGGGGGGACGAATGAGCAGTTCTTC
V: TRBV6-2/TRBV6-3; D: .; J: TRBJ2-3; size: .; CDR3: CASSYLDTQYF; DNA: TGTGCCAGCAGTTATCTGGATACGCAGTATTTT
V: TRBV15; D: .; J: TRBJ2-2; size: .; CDR3: CATSPRRRVGAGELFF; DNA: TGTGCCACCAGCCCAAGGCGCAGGGTCGGAGCCGGGGAGCTGTTTTTT
V: TRBV28; D: .; J: TRBJ2-5; size: .; CDR3: CASTLPAGATQYF; DNA: TGTGCCAGCACCCTGCCGGCTGGGGCGACCCAGTACTTC